The 28 T cell receptor beta chains listed next were all sequenced from one sample in a study of identical twins. TCRdb used MiXCR to reprocess the 5' RACE reads, holding one entry per CDR3 protein. The sample carries about 530,000 distinct CDR3 sequences, approximately 20% recorded once. These data are also associated with another study on yellow fever vaccine responses in identical twins.

The sequencing sample was made of CD4+ T cells sorted from blood. Receptor source: a woman aged 18-30 years in good health.

This clonotype came up a few times. The genes are TRBV7-6 and TRBJ2-1; D unresolved. Germline V CDR1 and CDR2: SGHVS, FNYEAQ. The CDR3 has 12 amino acids. The germline V and J ends were trimmed by 3 bases and 9 bases, with 9 bases remaining between them. CDR3 sequence (DNA): TGTGCCAGCAGCTTTAGCCGGAGTGAGCAGTTCTTC. Translation gives CASSFSRSEQFF.

This clonotype appeared a few times. The J gene is TRBJ1-5, the V gene TRBV7-9, with TRBD1 matching over 7 bases. V trimming: 5 bases; J trimming: 4 bases; junction bases outside the gene matches: 8. Germline-derived CDR1 and CDR2 are SEHNR and FQNEAQ (reference sequence). This CDR3 comprises 15 residues. CDR3 loop: CASSLGQADNQPQHF. The CDR3 nucleotides read TGTGCCAGCAGCCTCGGACAGGCTGATAATCAGCCCCAGCATTTT.

This clonotype was observed a few times. V and J are TRBV20-1 and TRBJ2-1; maybe TRBD2 (6 bases). CDR1 is DFQATT, CDR2 SNEGSKA, per germline (reference sequence). V was pared by 1 base and J by 6 bases, with 19 bases between. The CDR3 is 16 amino acids. CDR3 bases: TGCAGTGCTAGAGTACCTGACGGGAGAGTAAGCAATGAGCAGTTCTTC. It encodes CSARVPDGRVSNEQFF.

The chain joins TRBV5-1 to TRBJ2-1; no clear D. The germline V gene has CDR1 SGHRS and CDR2 YFSETQ. The CDR3 consists of 14 residues. V lost 0 bases to trimming and J lost 8 bases, with 12 bases between them. The CDR3 spells CASSLDSGYDEQFF. In DNA form, the CDR3 reads TGCGCCAGCAGCTTGGATTCAGGTTACGATGAGCAGTTCTTC.

This chain connects TRBV20-1 to TRBJ2-7; D possibly matches TRBD1 or TRBD2 (5 bases each). The V and J ends lost 3 bases and 5 bases respectively, with 17 bases between them. Germline V lookup: CDR1 DFQATT, CDR2 SNEGSKA (reference sequence). The CDR3 has 14 residues. The CDR3 reads CSASFPGSANEQYV. The CDR3 region has the DNA TGCAGTGCTAGTTTCCCAGGGAGCGCAAACGAGCAGTACGTC.

This clonotype was seen repeatedly, ten times or more. The genes are TRBV10-3 and TRBJ2-5; 8 bases are a match to TRBD2. The CDR3 runs 15 residues. Per the germline V gene, CDR1 is ENHRY and CDR2 is SYGVKD. V shed 5 bases and J 4 bases; nucleotides not matched to a gene: 9. The CDR3 sequence is CAISQTSGFGETQYF. The DNA for the CDR3 is TGTGCCATCAGTCAAACTAGCGGATTCGGAGAGACCCAGTACTTC.

This clonotype was observed a handful of times. The rearrangement uses TRBV5-1 and TRBJ1-1; D is undetermined. Trimming removed 4 bases from V and 1 base from J, with 11 bases in between. In germline, CDR1 is SGHRS, CDR2 YFSETQ. This CDR3 is 14 amino acids long. The CDR3 DNA is TGCGCCAGCAGCCTCGACATCAGGAACACTGAAGCTTTCTTT. Translation: CASSLDIRNTEAFF.

This clonotype has only a few counts. For the CDR3, the DNA is TGTGCCAGCCTACGTGACAGGAACACTGAAGCTTTCTTT. This gives the protein CASLRDRNTEAFF. The chain links TRBV12-3 or TRBV12-4 to TRBJ1-1; tentative D call: TRBD1 (5 bases). The CDR3 has 13 residues. V was trimmed by 8 bases and J by 1 base, leaving 11 bases between them.

This chain joins TRBV12-3 or TRBV12-4 and TRBJ2-1, with TRBD2 identical over 8 bases. The CDR3 spans 15 residues. Trimming removed 1 base from V and 5 bases from J; junction bases left unmatched: 4. CDR3 DNA: TGTGCCAGCAGTTTAGGGCGGGAGGCCCACAATGAGCAGTTCTTC. Translating it yields CASSLGREAHNEQFF.

V and J are TRBV28 and TRBJ2-3; D is possibly TRBD2 (6 bases). Trimming stripped 6 bases from V and 5 bases from J, with 12 bases between. The CDR3 sequence is 13 residues long. Germline values: CDR1 MDHEN, CDR2 SYDVKM. The CDR3 is CASREGVEDTQYF. The DNA for the CDR3 is TGTGCCAGCAGGGAGGGAGTTGAAGATACGCAGTATTTT.

This clonotype has more than one count but fewer than ten. This chain links TRBV5-1 with TRBJ1-6; D possibly corresponds to TRBD1 (5 bases). Deletions cut 4 bases from V and 8 bases from J, with 10 bases between. Germline-derived CDR1 and CDR2 are SGHRS and YFSETQ. The CDR3 contains 13 residues. The CDR3 DNA reads as TGCGCCAGCAGCCGGGACCCGGATTCACCCCTCCACTTT. Protein product: CASSRDPDSPLHF.

In its sample, this clonotype was seen a few times. The V and J genes are TRBV5-6 and TRBJ1-3; D call uncertain. Germline loops: CDR1 SGHDT, CDR2 YYEEEE. The CDR3 has 15 amino acids. V lost 1 base and J lost 0, with 8 bases in between. The CDR3 loop is CASSLFGRSGNTIYF. For the CDR3, the DNA is TGTGCCAGCAGCTTGTTCGGGCGCTCTGGAAACACCATATATTTT. Filled out from reference TRBV5-6 and TRBJ1-3, the complete variable domain reads DAGVTQSPTHLIKTRGQQVTLRCSPKSGHDTVSWYQQALGQGPQFIFQYYEEEERQRGNFPDRFSGHQFPNYSSELNVNALLLGDSALYLCASSLFGRSGNTIYFGEGSWLTVV.

The CDR3 here is CASRATGGGHQYF. In nucleotides, the CDR3 is TGTGCCAGCAGGGCGACAGGGGGGGGGCATCAGTACTTC. The chain recombines TRBV2 with TRBJ2-4; TRBD1 matches at 9 bases. CDR1 and CDR2 (germline): SNHLY, FYNNEI. J gave up 12 bases and V 6 bases, and 9 bases lay outside the gene matches. The length of the CDR3 is 13 residues.

This clonotype was counted between two and nine times. The J gene is TRBJ2-3, the V gene TRBV20-1, with TRBD2 matching 11 bases. Germline CDR1 and CDR2: DFQATT and SNEGSKA (reference sequence). With 1 base clipped from V and 4 bases from J, the junction kept 1 base outside the gene matches. The CDR3 runs 14 residues. CDR3 nucleotide sequence: TGCAGTGCTAGAGTAGCGGGAGGGGCAGATACGCAGTATTTT. Its protein product is CSARVAGGADTQYF.

The gene calls are TRBV6-2 or TRBV6-3 and TRBJ2-3, with 8 nucleotides matching TRBD2. V lost 6 bases, J lost 2 bases, and 10 bases stayed unmatched. The CDR3 is made up of 16 amino acids. From germline, CDR1 is MNHEY and CDR2 SVGEGT. This CDR3 is CASSRLAGTTTDTQYF. The CDR3 region has the DNA TGTGCCAGCAGCCGTCTAGCGGGCACTACCACAGATACGCAGTATTTT.

The rearrangement uses TRBV9 and TRBJ1-2; D is undetermined. Germline assignment: CDR1 SGDLS and CDR2 YYNGEE. This CDR3 has 14 residues. Trimming took off 3 bases at V and 0 bases at J, with 9 bases between the two ends. CDR3 coding DNA: TGTGCCAGCAGCGCCAGAGAACCTAACTATGGCTACACCTTC. As protein: CASSAREPNYGYTF.

J is TRBJ1-4 and V is TRBV7-9, with 10 bases matching TRBD1. Germline trimming cut 5 bases from V and 7 bases from J; bases unmatched to any gene: 13. Germline assignment: CDR1 SEHNR and CDR2 FQNEAQ (reference sequence). The length of the CDR3 is 17 residues. The CDR3 DNA sequence: TGTGCCAGCAGCCCAGGACAGGGGGTTCTTGTGAGTGAAAAACTGTTTTTT. It translates to CASSPGQGVLVSEKLFF.

The chain joins TRBV15 to TRBJ1-1; the D is unclear. Trimming removed 2 bases at V and 1 base at J, with 2 bases between. The CDR3 runs 12 residues. The V gene's germline CDR1 is LNHNV and CDR2 YYDKDF (reference sequence). The CDR3 DNA sequence: TGTGCCACCAGCAGAAAGAACACTGAAGCTTTCTTT. Translating it yields CATSRKNTEAFF. The full variable domain, in which reference TRBV15 and TRBJ1-1 provide the parts outside the CDR3, is DAMVIQNPRYQVTQFGKPVTLSCSQTLNHNVMYWYQQKSSQAPKLLFHYYDKDFNNEADTPDNFQSRRPNTSFCFLDIRSPGLGDTAMYLCATSRKNTEAFFGQGTRLTVV.

The V call is TRBV6-1, the J call TRBJ1-6, with D unresolved. CDR3 length: 14 amino acids. The V and J ends lost 6 bases and 7 bases respectively, with 13 bases between them. Germline V gives CDR1 MNHNS, CDR2 SASEGT. Here the CDR3 reads CASRAGIINSPLHF. In DNA form, the CDR3 reads TGTGCCAGCAGGGCCGGGATCATAAATTCACCCCTCCACTTT.

This clonotype was seen only a few times. The J gene is TRBJ2-2, the V gene TRBV27; D may be TRBD2 (6 bases). There are 15 residues in the CDR3. The ends were cut back, 7 bases at V and 4 bases at J, with 16 bases in the middle. CDR1 and CDR2 (germline): MNHEY, SMNVEV (reference sequence). The CDR3 DNA is TGTGCCAGCAAAAAGACTAGTAGTGGCACCGGGGAGCTGTTTTTT. Amino acid sequence: CASKKTSSGTGELFF.

The chain recombines TRBV5-1 with TRBJ1-1; D gene uncertain. The CDR3 has 14 amino acids. Between the trimmed V and J ends, which lost 0 bases and 0 bases, there was a span of 6 bases. Germline assignment: CDR1 SGHRS and CDR2 YFSETQ. CDR3 amino acids: CASSLEVVNTEAFF. The CDR3 nucleotides read TGCGCCAGCAGCTTGGAAGTGGTGAACACTGAAGCTTTCTTT.

The chain joins TRBV6-2 or TRBV6-3 to TRBJ2-5, with a possible D match to TRBD2 (6 bases). Trimming stripped 6 bases from V and 7 bases from J, with 15 bases between. The CDR3 consists of 13 residues. CDR1 is MNHEY and CDR2 is SVGEGT in the germline V gene. The CDR3 bases are TGTGCCAGCAGCTCGCAGGGAGGAGGGACCCAGTACTTC. It translates to CASSSQGGGTQYF.

V is TRBV7-8 and J is TRBJ2-7, with D uncertain. This CDR3 has 15 residues. The V and J ends lost 1 base and 7 bases respectively, with 17 bases between them. Germline lookup yields CDR1 SGHVS and CDR2 FQNEAQ. The CDR3 sequence is CASSLDLAAYAEQYF. The CDR3 coding sequence is TGTGCCAGCAGCTTAGACCTGGCGGCTTACGCAGAGCAGTACTTC. Supplemented by reference TRBV7-8 and TRBJ2-7, the full variable domain reads GAGVSQSPRYKVAKRGQDVALRCDPISGHVSLFWYQQALGQGPEFLTYFQNEAQLDKSGLPSDRFFAERPEGSVSTLKIQRTQQEDSAVYLCASSLDLAAYAEQYFGPGTRLTVT.

V gene TRBV5-6 combines with J gene TRBJ2-7; tentatively, D is TRBD1 (5 bases). Trimming shortened V by 2 bases and J by 4 bases, and 13 bases separated the two germline ends. This CDR3 is built from 14 residues. Per germline, CDR1 SGHDT and CDR2 YYEEEE. This CDR3 is CASSFLGQLYEQYV. Here the CDR3 DNA reads TGTGCCAGCAGCTTCCTCGGACAATTATACGAGCAGTACGTC.

The genes are TRBV18 and TRBJ2-5; 9 nucleotides align to TRBD1. The V and J ends lost 5 bases and 4 bases, in that order; junction bases with no gene match: 8. Germline assignment: CDR1 KGHSH and CDR2 LQKENI. The CDR3 extends over 15 amino acids. The CDR3 sequence: CASSSRDRVGETQYF. The DNA of the CDR3 is TGTGCCAGCTCATCCCGGGACAGGGTAGGAGAGACCCAGTACTTC. Combining the CDR3 with reference TRBV18 and TRBJ2-5 gives the whole variable domain NAGVMQNPRHLVRRRGQEARLRCSPMKGHSHVYWYRQLPEEGLKFMVYLQKENIIDESGMPKERFSAEFPKEGPSILRIQQVVRGDSAAYFCASSSRDRVGETQYFGPGTRLLVL.

The CDR3 reads CSARLLARQETQYF. DNA of the CDR3: TGCAGTGCTCGCCTCCTAGCGAGGCAAGAGACCCAGTACTTC. J is TRBJ2-5 and V is TRBV20-1; D perhaps matches TRBD2 (6 bases). Germline CDR1 and CDR2: DFQATT and SNEGSKA (reference sequence). The V gene lost 5 bases and the J gene lost 2 bases, with 15 bases spanning the gap. The CDR3 spans 14 residues.

This clonotype was detected once. V is TRBV20-1 and J is TRBJ2-7; D gene unclear. V was shortened by 5 bases and J by 0 bases, with 11 bases between the two germline ends. The CDR3 sequence is 13 residues long. Looked up from germline, CDR1 is DFQATT and CDR2 is SNEGSKA (reference sequence). This CDR3 is CSAPFESSYEQYF. CDR3 bases: TGCAGTGCTCCCTTTGAGAGCTCCTACGAGCAGTACTTC.

The V gene is TRBV10-3, the J gene TRBJ2-1, with D maybe TRBD1 (6 bases). Germline CDR1 ENHRY, CDR2 SYGVKD. The CDR3 covers 19 residues. V was pared by 4 bases and J by 7 bases, with 29 bases between. The CDR3 is CAISGLPLGQRPLGNEQFF. CDR3 sequence (DNA): TGTGCCATCAGTGGATTACCTCTCGGACAGCGGCCGCTGGGGAATGAGCAGTTCTTC.